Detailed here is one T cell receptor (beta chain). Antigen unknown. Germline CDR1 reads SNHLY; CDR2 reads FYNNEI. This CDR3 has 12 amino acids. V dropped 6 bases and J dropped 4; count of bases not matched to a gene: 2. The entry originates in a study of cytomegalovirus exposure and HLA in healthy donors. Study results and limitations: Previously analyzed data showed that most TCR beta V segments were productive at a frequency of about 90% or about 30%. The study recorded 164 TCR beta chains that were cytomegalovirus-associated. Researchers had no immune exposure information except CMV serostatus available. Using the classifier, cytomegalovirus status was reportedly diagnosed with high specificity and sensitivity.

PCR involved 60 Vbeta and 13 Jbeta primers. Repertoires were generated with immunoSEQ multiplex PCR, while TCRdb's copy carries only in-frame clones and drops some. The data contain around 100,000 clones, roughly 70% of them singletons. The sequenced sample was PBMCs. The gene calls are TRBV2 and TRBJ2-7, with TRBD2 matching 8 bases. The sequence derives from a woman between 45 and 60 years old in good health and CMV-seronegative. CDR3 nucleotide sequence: TGTGCCAGCAGCGGGAGGGGTTACGAGCAGTACTTC. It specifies CASSGRGYEQYF.